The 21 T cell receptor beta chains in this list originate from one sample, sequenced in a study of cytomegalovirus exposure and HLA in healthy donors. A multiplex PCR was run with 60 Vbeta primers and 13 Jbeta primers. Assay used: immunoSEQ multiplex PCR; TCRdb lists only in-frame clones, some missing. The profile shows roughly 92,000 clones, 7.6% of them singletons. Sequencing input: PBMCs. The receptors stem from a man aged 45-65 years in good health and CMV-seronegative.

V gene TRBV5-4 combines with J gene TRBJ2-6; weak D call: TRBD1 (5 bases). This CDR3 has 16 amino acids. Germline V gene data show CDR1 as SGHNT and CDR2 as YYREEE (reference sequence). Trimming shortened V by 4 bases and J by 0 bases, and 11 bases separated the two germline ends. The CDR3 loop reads CASSQDGASGANVLTF. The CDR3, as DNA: TGTGCCAGCAGCCAAGATGGGGCCTCTGGGGCCAACGTCCTGACTTTC.

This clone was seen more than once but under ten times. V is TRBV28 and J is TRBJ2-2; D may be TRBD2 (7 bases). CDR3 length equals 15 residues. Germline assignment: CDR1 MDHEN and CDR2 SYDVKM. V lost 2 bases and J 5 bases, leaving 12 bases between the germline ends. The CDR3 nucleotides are TGTGCCAGCAGTTTAGGGGGGGCGAGGACCGGGGAGCTGTTTTTT. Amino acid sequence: CASSLGGARTGELFF.

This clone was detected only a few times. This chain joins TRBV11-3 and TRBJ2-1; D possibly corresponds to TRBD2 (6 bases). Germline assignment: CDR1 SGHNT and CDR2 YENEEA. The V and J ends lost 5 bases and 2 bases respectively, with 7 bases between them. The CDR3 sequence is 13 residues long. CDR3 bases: TGTGCCAGCAGCCGGGGGACCTACAATGAGCAGTTCTTC. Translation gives CASSRGTYNEQFF.

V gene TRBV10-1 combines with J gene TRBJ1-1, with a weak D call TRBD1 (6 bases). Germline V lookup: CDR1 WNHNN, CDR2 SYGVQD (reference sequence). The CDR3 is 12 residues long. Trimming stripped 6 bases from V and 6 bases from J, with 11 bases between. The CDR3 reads CASSRGRPEAFF. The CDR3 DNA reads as TGCGCCAGCAGCAGGGGTAGACCTGAAGCTTTCTTT.

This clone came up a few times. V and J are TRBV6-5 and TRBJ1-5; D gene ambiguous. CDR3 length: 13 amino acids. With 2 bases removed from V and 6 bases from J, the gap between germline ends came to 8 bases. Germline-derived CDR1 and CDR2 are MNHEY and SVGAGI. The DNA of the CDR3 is TGTGCCAGCAGTTACGCAGGTACTCAGCCCCAGCATTTT. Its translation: CASSYAGTQPQHF.

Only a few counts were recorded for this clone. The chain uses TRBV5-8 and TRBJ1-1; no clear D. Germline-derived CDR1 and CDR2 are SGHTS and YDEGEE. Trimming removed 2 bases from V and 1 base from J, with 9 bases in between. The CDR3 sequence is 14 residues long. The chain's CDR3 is CASSLRVGNTEAFF. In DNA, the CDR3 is TGTGCCAGCAGCTTACGGGTCGGGAACACTGAAGCTTTCTTT.

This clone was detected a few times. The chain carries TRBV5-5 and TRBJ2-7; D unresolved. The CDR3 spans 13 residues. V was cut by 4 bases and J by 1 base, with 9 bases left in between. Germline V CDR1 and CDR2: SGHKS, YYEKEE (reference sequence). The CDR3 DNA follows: TGTGCCAGCAGCCCCGACTTTTCCTACGAGCAGTACTTC. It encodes CASSPDFSYEQYF.

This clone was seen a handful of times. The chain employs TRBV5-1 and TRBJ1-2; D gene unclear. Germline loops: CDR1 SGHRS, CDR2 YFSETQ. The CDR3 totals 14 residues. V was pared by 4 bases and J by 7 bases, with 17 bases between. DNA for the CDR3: TGCGCCAGCAGCGCGATCGAGGGAATGAGTGGCTACACCTTC. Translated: CASSAIEGMSGYTF.

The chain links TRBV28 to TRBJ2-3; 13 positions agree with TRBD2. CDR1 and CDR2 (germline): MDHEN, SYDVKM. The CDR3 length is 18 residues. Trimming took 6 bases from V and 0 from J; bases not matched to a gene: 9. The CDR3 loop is CASRPGLAGLASTDTQYF. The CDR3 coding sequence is TGTGCCAGCAGGCCGGGACTAGCGGGATTAGCTAGCACAGATACGCAGTATTTT.

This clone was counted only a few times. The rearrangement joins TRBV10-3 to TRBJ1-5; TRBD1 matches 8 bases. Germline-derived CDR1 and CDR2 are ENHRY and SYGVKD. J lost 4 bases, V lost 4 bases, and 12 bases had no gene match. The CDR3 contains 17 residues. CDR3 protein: CAISGPSGTGGNQPQHF. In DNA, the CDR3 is TGTGCCATCAGTGGCCCCTCCGGGACAGGAGGTAATCAGCCCCAGCATTTT.

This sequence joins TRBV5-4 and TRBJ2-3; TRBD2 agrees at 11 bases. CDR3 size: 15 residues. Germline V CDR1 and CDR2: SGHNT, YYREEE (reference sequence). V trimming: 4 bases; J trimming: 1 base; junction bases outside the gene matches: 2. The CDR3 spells CASSALAGGTDTQYF. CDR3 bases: TGTGCCAGCAGCGCACTAGCGGGGGGCACAGATACGCAGTATTTT. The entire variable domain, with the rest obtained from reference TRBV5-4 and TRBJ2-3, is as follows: ETGVTQSPTHLIKTRGQQVTLRCSSQSGHNTVSWYQQALGQGPQFIFQYYREEENGRGNFPPRFSGLQFPNYSSELNVNALELDDSALYLCASSALAGGTDTQYFGPGTRLTVL.

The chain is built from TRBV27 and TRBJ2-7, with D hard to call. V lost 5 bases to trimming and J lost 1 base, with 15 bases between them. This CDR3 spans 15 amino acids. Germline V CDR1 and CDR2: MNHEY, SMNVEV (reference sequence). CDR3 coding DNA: TGTGCCAGCAGTCTAGACTTCCGGATATCCTACGAGCAGTACTTC. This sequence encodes CASSLDFRISYEQYF.

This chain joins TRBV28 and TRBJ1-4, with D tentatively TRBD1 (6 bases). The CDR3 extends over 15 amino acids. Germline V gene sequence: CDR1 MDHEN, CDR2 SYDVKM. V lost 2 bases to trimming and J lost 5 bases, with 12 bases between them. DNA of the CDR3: TGTGCCAGCAGTTTAACCGGGACAAGGAATGAAAAACTGTTTTTT. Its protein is CASSLTGTRNEKLFF.

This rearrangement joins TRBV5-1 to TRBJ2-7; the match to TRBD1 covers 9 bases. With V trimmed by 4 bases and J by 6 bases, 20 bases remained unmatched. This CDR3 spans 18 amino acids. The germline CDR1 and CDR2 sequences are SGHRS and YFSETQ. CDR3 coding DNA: TGCGCCAGCAGCCCCCAACCTTCGACAGGGGGAGGTTCTAGCGAGCAGTACTTC. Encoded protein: CASSPQPSTGGGSSEQYF.

CDR3 sequence: CASSSKAGGPNNEQFF. CDR3 DNA: TGTGCCAGCAGTTCGAAGGCGGGGGGCCCCAACAATGAGCAGTTCTTC. This chain links TRBV11-2 with TRBJ2-1; 8 nucleotides agree with TRBD2. This CDR3 is 16 amino acids long. Germline-derived CDR1 and CDR2 are SGHAT and FQNNGV. J gave up 5 bases and V 6 bases, and 12 bases lay outside the gene matches.

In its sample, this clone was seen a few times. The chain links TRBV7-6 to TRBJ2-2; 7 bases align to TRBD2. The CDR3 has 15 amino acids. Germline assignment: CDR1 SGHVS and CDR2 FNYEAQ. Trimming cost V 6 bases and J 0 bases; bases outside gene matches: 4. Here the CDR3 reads CASRSGLTNTGELFF. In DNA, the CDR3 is TGTGCCAGCAGATCGGGACTAACGAACACCGGGGAGCTGTTTTTT.

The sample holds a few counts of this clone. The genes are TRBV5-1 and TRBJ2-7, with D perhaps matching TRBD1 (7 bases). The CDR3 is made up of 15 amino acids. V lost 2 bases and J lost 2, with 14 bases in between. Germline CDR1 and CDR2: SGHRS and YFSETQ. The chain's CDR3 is CASSFQGGPTYEQYF. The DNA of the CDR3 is TGCGCCAGCAGCTTCCAGGGGGGACCTACCTACGAGCAGTACTTC.

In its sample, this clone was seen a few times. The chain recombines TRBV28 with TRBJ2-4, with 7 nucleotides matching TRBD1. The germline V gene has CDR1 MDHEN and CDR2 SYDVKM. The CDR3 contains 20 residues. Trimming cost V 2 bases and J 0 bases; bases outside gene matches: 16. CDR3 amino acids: CASSLGLAEQGRKAKNIQYF. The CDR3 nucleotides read TGTGCCAGCAGTTTAGGTCTTGCGGAACAGGGGCGAAAAGCCAAAAACATTCAGTACTTC.

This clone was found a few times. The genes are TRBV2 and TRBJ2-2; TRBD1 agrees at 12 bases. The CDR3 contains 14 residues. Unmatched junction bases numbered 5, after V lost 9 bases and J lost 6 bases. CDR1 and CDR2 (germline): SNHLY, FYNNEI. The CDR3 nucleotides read TGTGCCAGTACCGGGACAGGGGGCGCCGGGGAGCTGTTTTTT. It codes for CASTGTGGAGELFF.

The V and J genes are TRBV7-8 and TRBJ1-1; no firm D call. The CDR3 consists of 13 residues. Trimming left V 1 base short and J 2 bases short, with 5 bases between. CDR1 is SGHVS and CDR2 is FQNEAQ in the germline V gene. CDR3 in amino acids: CASSLGANTEAFF. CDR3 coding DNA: TGTGCCAGCAGCTTAGGGGCAAACACTGAAGCTTTCTTT.

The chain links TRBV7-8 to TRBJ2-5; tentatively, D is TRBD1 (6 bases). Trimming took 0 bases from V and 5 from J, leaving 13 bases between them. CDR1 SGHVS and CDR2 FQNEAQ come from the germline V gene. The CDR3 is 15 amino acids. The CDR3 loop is CASSLALGARETQYF. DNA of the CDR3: TGTGCCAGCAGCTTAGCATTGGGGGCACGGGAGACCCAGTACTTC.